These 15 T cell receptor beta chains originate from one sample sequenced in a study of shared clonotypes between healthy human individuals. CD8 cells classed as naive were CD45RO-negative and positively selected for CCR7, excluding terminally differentiated effector memory CD45RA+ cells. Profiling relied on immunoSEQ multiplex PCR, and the TCRdb table lists in-frame clones only, not all of them. The table has about 2.1 million clones, 85% to 95% seen once. What was sequenced was naive CD8+ T cells from PBMCs. These TCRs come from a man aged 18-30 years in good health. Some clones in this sample may be carry-over from other donors' samples.

The chain employs TRBV13 and TRBJ2-2; 9 nucleotides line up with TRBD1. The CDR3 totals 18 residues. With 5 bases clipped from V and 0 bases from J, the junction kept 10 bases outside the gene matches. The germline gives CDR1 PRHDT, CDR2 FYEKMQ (reference sequence). The CDR3 protein is CASSPIGTGMANTGELFF. The CDR3, as DNA: TGTGCCAGCAGCCCAATCGGGACAGGGATGGCGAACACCGGGGAGCTGTTTTTT.

The chain links TRBV5-4 to TRBJ2-7; D not certain. The germline CDR1 and CDR2 sequences are SGHNT and YYREEE (reference sequence). V lost 2 bases and J 3 bases, leaving 12 bases between the germline ends. This CDR3 spans 14 amino acids. The CDR3 DNA sequence: TGTGCCAGCAGCTTTTACGGGCTTGGCTACGAGCAGTACTTC. Residues: CASSFYGLGYEQYF.

Turning to this clone: This specimen includes other DNA sequences encoding the same CDR3. V gene TRBV9 combines with J gene TRBJ2-1, with 9 bases that match TRBD2. This CDR3 has 15 amino acids. CDR1 SGDLS and CDR2 YYNGEE come from the germline V gene. V was clipped by 0 bases and J by 5 bases; unmatched bases: 3. CDR3 residues: CASSVGTSVNNEQFF. The CDR3 DNA sequence: TGTGCCAGCAGCGTAGGGACTAGCGTCAACAATGAGCAGTTCTTC.

The chain has TRBV6-1 and TRBJ2-7; 10 nucleotides align to TRBD1. The CDR3 has 16 amino acids. Germline V gene sequence: CDR1 MNHNS, CDR2 SASEGT. Losses at the gene ends were 0 bases for V and 7 bases for J; bases not matched to a gene: 9. CDR3 DNA sequence: TGTGCCAGCAGTGAAGCTCTCGGGACAGGGGTTGAAGAGCAGTACTTC. As protein: CASSEALGTGVEEQYF.

The chain links TRBV6-1 to TRBJ1-1, with D unresolved. The V end lost 4 bases, the J end lost 8 bases, and 11 bases lay between the germline ends. From germline, CDR1 is MNHNS and CDR2 SASEGT. CDR3 length: 12 amino acids. CDR3 sequence reads: CASSVWGGEAFF. The CDR3 DNA reads as TGTGCCAGCAGTGTCTGGGGTGGAGAAGCTTTCTTT.

The rearrangement uses TRBV27 and TRBJ1-1, with a possible D match to TRBD1 (6 bases). V dropped 5 bases and J dropped 5 bases, with 18 bases sitting between them. The germline gives CDR1 MNHEY, CDR2 SMNVEV (reference sequence). CDR3 length equals 15 residues. CDR3: CASSPWTARGTEAFF. The CDR3 DNA reads TGTGCCAGCAGTCCGTGGACGGCGAGGGGGACTGAAGCTTTCTTT.

J is TRBJ2-5 and V is TRBV6-5; the match to TRBD1 covers 9 bases. CDR1 and CDR2 (germline): MNHEY, SVGAGI. This CDR3 is 16 amino acids long. V was clipped by 2 bases and J by 1 base; unmatched bases: 5. CDR3 sequence: CASSYERQGVQETQYF. As DNA, the CDR3 is TGTGCCAGCAGTTACGAAAGACAGGGGGTCCAAGAGACCCAGTACTTC.

The V and J genes are TRBV27 and TRBJ1-5; TRBD1 might be the D (5 bases). The CDR3 runs to 18 residues. Germline assignment: CDR1 MNHEY and CDR2 SMNVEV (reference sequence). Trimming cost V 5 bases and J 0 bases, with 20 bases left between them. The CDR3 sequence: CASSPTSGTALSNQPQHF. The CDR3 nucleotides read TGTGCCAGCAGTCCGACCTCCGGGACCGCACTTAGCAATCAGCCCCAGCATTTT.

This chain uses TRBV7-8 with TRBJ2-7; 8 bases align to TRBD2. Germline lookup yields CDR1 SGHVS and CDR2 FQNEAQ. The CDR3 contains 18 residues. The V and J ends lost 4 bases and 3 bases, in that order; junction bases with no gene match: 17. DNA for the CDR3: TGTGCCAGCAGCTCCACCGGACTAGCCGGTGGCCCCGACTACGAGCAGTACTTC. It yields the protein CASSSTGLAGGPDYEQYF.

The chain joins TRBV10-3 to TRBJ1-3; the match to TRBD1 covers 10 bases. CDR1 is ENHRY and CDR2 is SYGVKD in the germline V gene. The CDR3 extends over 17 amino acids. The V segment lost 6 bases and the J segment 3 bases; nucleotides outside the gene matches: 11. The chain's CDR3 is CAISPDRQGARGNTIYF. DNA for the CDR3: TGTGCCATCAGCCCCGACCGACAGGGGGCGCGTGGAAACACCATATATTTT.

The chain is built from TRBV7-3 and TRBJ2-7; TRBD1 matches at 7 bases. Losses at the gene ends were 5 bases for V and 3 bases for J; bases not matched to a gene: 7. The CDR3 runs to 14 residues. Germline CDR1 SGHTA, CDR2 FQGTGA. The CDR3 nucleotides are TGTGCCAGCAGCCTATTACAGGGGTACTACGAGCAGTACTTC. Translation gives CASSLLQGYYEQYF.

The chain carries TRBV5-1 and TRBJ2-7; D not certain. The CDR3 loop spans 13 amino acids. The V and J ends lost 2 bases and 1 base respectively, with 7 bases between them. Germline V gene sequence: CDR1 SGHRS, CDR2 YFSETQ. Written as DNA, the CDR3 is TGCGCCAGCAGCTTCGCAGTATCCTACGAGCAGTACTTC. This codes for CASSFAVSYEQYF.

V gene TRBV9 combines with J gene TRBJ2-1, with D possibly being TRBD2 (5 bases). Germline CDR1 reads SGDLS; CDR2 reads YYNGEE. Trimming removed 0 bases at V and 10 bases at J, with 11 bases between. CDR3 length: 13 residues. The CDR3 bases are TGTGCCAGCAGCGTAGGGTCGGGATTCGAGCAGTTCTTC. This translates into CASSVGSGFEQFF.

This clone has more than one count but fewer than ten. Here the CDR3 DNA reads TGTGCCAGCATCACAGGGACTGAAGCTTTCTTT. Its protein product is CASITGTEAFF. The J gene is TRBJ1-1, the V gene TRBV25-1, with a tentative D call TRBD1 (6 bases). Germline CDR1 is MGHDK and CDR2 is SYGVNS. V was pared by 7 bases and J by 5 bases, with 8 bases between. The CDR3 has 11 residues. Filled out from reference TRBV25-1 and TRBJ1-1, the complete variable domain reads EADIYQTPRYLVIGTGKKITLECSQTMGHDKMYWYQQDPGMELHLIHYSYGVNSTEKGDLSSESTVSRIRTEHFPLTLESARPSHTSQYLCASITGTEAFFGQGTRLTVV.

This clone has a single count. The CDR3 region has the DNA TGTGCCAGCAGCCACGCAAAGGGCGGTGGTTCCTACGAGCAGTACTTC. This gives the protein CASSHAKGGGSYEQYF. The chain joins TRBV14 to TRBJ2-7, with no clear D. The CDR3 extends over 16 amino acids. Germline loops: CDR1 SGHDN, CDR2 FVKESK. The V and J ends lost 3 bases and 1 base respectively, with 16 bases between them.